The source of this T cell receptor (beta chain) is a study of blood T cells in healthy people across ages. Each sample gave at least 6.5 million isolated PBMCs. CDR3 length equals 13 residues. V was pared by 5 bases and J by 3 bases, with 10 bases between. Germline CDR1 reads SEHNR; CDR2 reads FQNEAQ (reference sequence). The study, taken as a whole, reports: Per million T cells, TCR beta diversity dropped about linearly as age rose.

This clonotype has just a few counts. The antigen is not known. A sample-barcoded 5' primer and a J-beta primer mix were used in a second PCR of about 7 to 11 cycles. Each cDNA molecule carried a tag from a template-switch adaptor that contained 12 random nucleotides. TCRdb reprocessed the 5' RACE reads with MiXCR, giving one entry per CDR3 protein. The profile shows around 1,900,000 distinct CDR3 sequences, around 40% of them singletons. The origin of this receptor is a human donor in good health. The chain joins TRBV7-9 to TRBJ1-2; D ambiguous. Sequencing was carried out using blood. This CDR3 reads CASSPREHYGYTF. CDR3 DNA: TGTGCCAGCAGCCCTCGGGAGCACTATGGCTACACCTTC.